A selection of T cell receptor beta chains follows, all from one sample in a study of T cells in tuberculosis. Measured with immunoSEQ multiplex PCR; TCRdb has only the in-frame clones, and not every one. There are about 29,000 clones in the sample; about 92% occur only once, and 4% to 5.5% lies in the top ten. The sample was PBMCs. These receptors were collected from a donor aged 10 to 29 with latent tuberculosis or without tuberculosis infection. Both conserved end residues are part of each CDR3. D genes are given only for firm matches. Part of the rows lack a size; the others show once, few, many or a class for expanded clones.

>TRBJ1-4|TRBV5-5|TRBD1|once
TGTGCCAGCAGCACGGGGACAGGGAAAGCTAATGAAAAACTGTTTTTT
CASSTGTGKANEKLFF
>TRBJ2-7|TRBV10-1|TRBD2|once
TGCGCCAGCAGTGGTGAGCGGGGAGTATACGAGCAGTACTTC
CASSGERGVYEQYF
>TRBJ2-7|TRBV4-1|NA|NA
TGCGCCAGCAGCCCCCGGACAGTCGACTACGAGCAGTACTTC
CASSPRTVDYEQYF
>TRBJ2-1|TRBV7-2|TRBD2|NA
TGTGCCAGCAGCCCCAGCCTAGCGGGGGAGCAGTTCTTC
CASSPSLAGEQFF
>TRBJ1-2|TRBV28|TRBD1|NA
TGTGCCAGCAGCCCGGGACAGTCTCACTATGGCTACACCTTC
CASSPGQSHYGYTF
>TRBJ2-1|TRBV18|NA|NA
TGTGCCAGCTCACCAAGTGACGGGTACAATGAGCAGTTCTTC
CASSPSDGYNEQFF
>TRBJ1-5|TRBV6-1|TRBD1|NA
TGTGCCAGCAGTGAATTTCGCATATGGGACAGGGAAGTAGGAGATAGCAATCAGCCCCAGCATTTT
CASSEFRIWDREVGDSNQPQHF
>TRBJ2-2|TRBV5-1|NA|NA
TGCGCCAGCAGCTTGTCGGCACAGGGGAACACCGGGGAGCTGTTTTTT
CASSLSAQGNTGELFF
>TRBJ2-6|TRBV7-9|NA|NA
TGTGCCAGCAGCTGGGGCTCCGGGGCCAACGTCCTGACTTTC
CASSWGSGANVLTF
>TRBJ2-1|TRBV30|TRBD2|NA
TGTGCCTGGAGAACGGGGGGTACGCAGTTCTTC
CAWRTGGTQFF
>TRBJ1-1|TRBV6-1|NA|NA
TGTGCCAGCAAAAAGTCGGTGAACACTGAAGCTTTCTTT
CASKKSVNTEAFF
>TRBJ2-2|TRBV4-3|TRBD2|NA
TGCGCCAGCAGTGGACTAGCGTCCGGGGAGCTGTTTTTT
CASSGLASGELFF
>TRBJ1-5|TRBV6-1|NA|NA
TGTGCCAGCAGTGAAGGTCCATTTTTCAATCAGCCCCAGCATTTT
CASSEGPFFNQPQHF
>TRBJ1-2|TRBV19|NA|NA
TGTGCCAGTAGTATTCAATCCGCCGGGACATATTCTAACTATGGCTACACCTTC
CASSIQSAGTYSNYGYTF